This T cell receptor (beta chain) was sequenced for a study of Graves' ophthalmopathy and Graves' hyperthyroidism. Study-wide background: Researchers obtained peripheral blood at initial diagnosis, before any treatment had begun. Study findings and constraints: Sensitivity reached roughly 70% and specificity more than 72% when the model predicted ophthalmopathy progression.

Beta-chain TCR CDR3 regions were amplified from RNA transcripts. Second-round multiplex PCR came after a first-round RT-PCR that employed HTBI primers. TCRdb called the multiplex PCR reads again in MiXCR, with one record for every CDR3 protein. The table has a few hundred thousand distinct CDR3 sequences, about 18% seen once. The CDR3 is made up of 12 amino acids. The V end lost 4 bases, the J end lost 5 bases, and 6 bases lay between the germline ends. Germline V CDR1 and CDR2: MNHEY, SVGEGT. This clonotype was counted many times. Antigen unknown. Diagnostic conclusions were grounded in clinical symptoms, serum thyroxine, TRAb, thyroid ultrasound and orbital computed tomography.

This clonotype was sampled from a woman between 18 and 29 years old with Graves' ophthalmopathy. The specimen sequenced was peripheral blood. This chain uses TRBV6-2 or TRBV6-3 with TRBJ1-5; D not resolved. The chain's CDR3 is CASSWPHQPQHF. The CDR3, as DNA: TGTGCCAGCAGTTGGCCTCATCAGCCCCAGCATTTT.